This T cell receptor (beta chain) was captured by sequencing in a study of vaccination effects on CD4 cells after COVID-19. Overall study: The median interval between the second dose and post-vaccine sampling was 72 days. Findings of the study overall: By a late point after vaccination, infection- and vaccine-induced clones had shrunk markedly through clonal contraction.

Investigators separated out CD4+ T cells once approximately 9 days of culture had passed. Participants were given two doses of BNT162b2 or mRNA-1273 vaccine. On both days 3 and 7, half of the culture medium was replaced with IL-2 medium. Germline loops: CDR1 MNHEY, CDR2 SVGEGT. After removal of 0 bases from V and 12 bases from J, the junction contained 7 bases not matched to a gene. The CDR3 is 15 residues long. On this clone: Its antigen is currently unknown.

The assay was immunoSEQ multiplex PCR, and TCRdb's table has in-frame clones only and misses some. The table lists approximately 31,000 clones, 74% of them singletons. This receptor was identified in a human donor who received a COVID-19 vaccine. The chain employs TRBV6-2 or TRBV6-3 and TRBJ2-1; 11 bases agree with TRBD2. The sample here was CD4+ T cells from PBMCs cultured without peptide, taken after COVID-19 vaccination. The CDR3 here is CASSYSGSGGATQFF. DNA of the CDR3: TGTGCCAGCAGTTACTCTGGTAGCGGGGGGGCGACGCAGTTCTTC.